This T cell receptor (beta chain) was found in a study of blood T cells in healthy people across ages. PCR was performed a second time for roughly 7 to 11 cycles using a sample-barcoded 5' primer and a J-beta primer mix. TCRdb recomputed calls from the 5' RACE reads with MiXCR, one row per CDR3 protein. The table lists 1,300,000 or so distinct CDR3 sequences, 59% of them singletons. Germline values: CDR1 SQVTM, CDR2 ANQGSEA. The CDR3 length is 9 residues. The material sequenced was blood. The chain is built from TRBV29-1 and TRBJ2-5; D call uncertain. Gene TRBJ2-7 matches the end of the DNA better, so the J call may be wrong. The sequence derives from a man between 18 and 29 years old in good health. As DNA, the CDR3 is TGCAGCGCGAATCTCGAGCAGTACTTC. It yields the protein CSANLEQYF.